This paragraph covers one TCR beta chain sequence. This specimen belongs to a study of cytotoxic CD8 clonotypes in ibrutinib-treated CLL. The CDR3 covers 15 residues. CDR1 is SGHRS, CDR2 YFSETQ, per germline. The V end was cut by 0 bases, the J end by 1 base, with 10 bases between. Method: immunoSEQ multiplex PCR; TCRdb's copy keeps in-frame clones and lacks some. The sample lists roughly 200,000 clones, more than 65% occurring once. PBMCs that had been cryopreserved were the source of roughly 2.2 micrograms of genomic DNA for TCR beta libraries. This TCR was sampled from a human donor with chronic lymphocytic leukemia. The chain links TRBV5-1 to TRBJ1-2; perhaps TRBD1 as D (6 bases). This sample comprised PBMCs, obtained after 12 months of ibrutinib treatment. Written as DNA, the CDR3 is TGCGCCAGCAGCTTGGTACAGGGAATTAACTATGGCTACACCTTC. Translating gives CASSLVQGINYGYTF.